This T cell receptor beta chain originates from a study of blood T cell repertoires in COVID-19. In germline, CDR1 is LNHDA, CDR2 SQIVND (reference sequence). V shed 9 bases and J shed 0 bases, with 14 bases lying between them. CDR3 length equals 15 residues. The method was immunoSEQ multiplex PCR; TCRdb's version includes in-frame clones alone and lacks a portion of them. The sample lists around 240,000 clones; 86% were seen once. The receptor comes from a woman aged 45-59 years who had recovered from COVID-19. Sequenced sample: PBMCs or T cells enriched from blood (not recorded which). The chain is built from TRBV19 and TRBJ2-2; D gene unclear. The CDR3 region is CASIPSSANTGELFF. DNA for the CDR3: TGTGCCAGCATCCCGTCCAGCGCGAACACCGGGGAGCTGTTTTTT.